This section outlines one T cell receptor (beta chain) sequence together with its context. These data come from a study of blood T cell repertoires in COVID-19. Overall study context: Donors in the United States, Italy and Spain gave samples during acute or convalescent COVID-19. T cells, B-cell-depleted T cells, or PBMCs supplied cDNA or gDNA.

Germline CDR1 is MNHEY and CDR2 is SVGAGI. V lost 5 bases and J lost 10, with 17 bases in between. The CDR3 loop spans 13 amino acids. How the authors handled the data: Reference gene primers were amplified, and this amplification served to estimate nucleated cell counts. Clones were sequenced by immunoSEQ multiplex PCR, and TCRdb holds only the in-frame ones, with some missing. D and trimming were read from the DNA, whereas the V and J calls and clone size are those reported in that table. In the table there are tens of thousands of clones, roughly 79% of which are singletons. Sequenced input: peripheral blood. The chain recombines TRBV6-5 with TRBJ1-1; D remains unclear. This receptor was taken from a man at least 80 years old with COVID-19, enrolled during active disease. CDR3 coding DNA: TGTGCCAGCAGTCGGGAAGGAACTTCTGGAGCTTTCTTT. Protein: CASSREGTSGAFF.